This T cell receptor beta chain was documented in a study of cytotoxic CD8 clonotypes in ibrutinib-treated CLL. About the study: Patients: roughly 11 relapsed/refractory, roughly 14 treatment-naive, 17 to 18 IGHV unmutated. After median approximately 74 months, about 14 stayed in remission, around twelve progressed; responses roughly 24 partial, 2 complete.

In the case of this clone: Its matching antigen is unknown.

Here immunoSEQ multiplex PCR was the method, and the copy in TCRdb shows in-frame clones only, minus some. The profile shows 35,000 to 55,000 clones, 60% to 75% of them singletons. Germline CDR1 reads LNHNV; CDR2 reads YYDKDF (reference sequence). The length of the CDR3 is 11 residues. The V and J ends lost 5 bases and 10 bases respectively, with 9 bases between them. Overall study results and limits: Clonality, elevated at ibrutinib response, dropped back toward baseline at progression.

Sequencing used PBMCs, obtained after 12 months of ibrutinib treatment. This chain joins TRBV15 and TRBJ2-1, with D unclear. The sequence was collected from a human donor with chronic lymphocytic leukemia. This chain's CDR3 is CATSRVGEQFF. Written as DNA, the CDR3 is TGTGCCACCAGCCGCGTCGGGGAGCAGTTCTTC.